These 9 T cell receptor beta chains share one sample of origin, sequenced in a study of T cells in Graves' hyperthyroidism and ophthalmopathy. Amplified TCR beta CDR3 regions derived from RNA transcripts. The primer set for the first-round RT-PCR of the TCR CDR3 was HTBI. TCRdb passed the multiplex PCR reads through MiXCR, listing each CDR3 protein once. The sample yields over 250,000 distinct CDR3 sequences, less than 30% seen once. The specimen was blood. All receptors derive from a man between 40 and 49 years old with Graves' hyperthyroidism that later progressed to Graves' ophthalmopathy.

The chain has TRBV19 and TRBJ2-2; weak D call: TRBD1 (6 bases). Trimming took 6 bases from V and 4 from J, leaving 15 bases between them. CDR3 size: 15 residues. Germline CDR1 and CDR2: LNHDA and SQIVND (reference sequence). The DNA of the CDR3 is TGTGCCAGTAGGAAACCGGAACAGGGCACCGGGGAGCTGTTTTTT. This codes for CASRKPEQGTGELFF.

This clonotype came up many times. The chain couples TRBV20-1 to TRBJ2-4; no firm D call. The CDR3 sequence is 13 residues long. V was shortened by 5 bases and J by 0 bases, with 8 bases between the two germline ends. Germline loops: CDR1 DFQATT, CDR2 SNEGSKA (reference sequence). CDR3 DNA sequence: TGCAGTGCTCTTGTATCAGCCAAAAACATTCAGTACTTC. Translated: CSALVSAKNIQYF.

In this sample, this clonotype turned up a few times. The chain recombines TRBV6-5 with TRBJ1-5; D call uncertain. Germline-derived CDR1 and CDR2 are MNHEY and SVGAGI. V lost 4 bases, J lost 0 bases, and 10 bases lay in between. This CDR3 contains 15 residues. The CDR3 region has the DNA TGTGCCAGCAGTTGGGCGACGGGTAGCAATCAGCCCCAGCATTTT. Translated: CASSWATGSNQPQHF.

This clonotype was detected ten times or more. J is TRBJ1-2 and V is TRBV11-2, with D perhaps TRBD1 (6 bases). This CDR3 contains 14 residues. V shed 5 bases and J shed 4 bases, with 14 bases lying between them. The germline gives CDR1 SGHAT, CDR2 FQNNGV. The CDR3 reads CASSRLGQFYGYTF. The CDR3 DNA reads TGTGCCAGCAGCCGACTCGGACAGTTCTATGGCTACACCTTC.

This clonotype was seen ten or more times. The chain recombines TRBV6-1 with TRBJ2-4; TRBD1 aligns across 7 bases. V was pared by 7 bases and J by 10 bases, with 10 bases of the junction left unmatched. From germline, CDR1 is MNHNS and CDR2 SASEGT. The CDR3 extends over 13 amino acids. CDR3 DNA: TGTGCCAGCATACCTGCCGAGGGACAGATTCAGTACTTC. Translating gives CASIPAEGQIQYF.

The CDR3 loop reads CASSQDSSGTLAGQPQHF. CDR3 nucleotide sequence: TGCGCCAGCAGCCAAGACTCGTCCGGGACCCTGGCGGGTCAGCCCCAGCATTTT. V usage is TRBV4-1 and J usage is TRBJ1-5; tentatively, D is TRBD1 (5 bases). The CDR3 is 18 residues long. The V end was cut by 0 bases, the J end by 6 bases, with 21 bases between. Germline values: CDR1 MGHRA, CDR2 YSYEKL.

This clonotype was seen a few times. A read error may be the cause here, since a much bigger clone is one base away. J is TRBJ2-7 and V is TRBV30; D is undetermined. The CDR3 has 12 residues. CDR1 is GTSNPN, CDR2 SVGIG, per germline (reference sequence). DNA for the CDR3: TGTGCCTGGAGTGTCCAATTCTACGAGCAGTGCTTC. It codes for CAWSVQFYEQCF.

This chain joins TRBV28 and TRBJ2-7, with TRBD1 matching over 9 bases. CDR1 and CDR2 from the germline V gene are MDHEN and SYDVKM. V dropped 6 bases and J dropped 5; count of bases not matched to a gene: 5. The length of the CDR3 is 13 residues. This chain's CDR3 is CASRGQGDDEQYF. DNA of the CDR3: TGTGCCAGCAGGGGACAGGGCGATGACGAGCAGTACTTC.

This clonotype has ten or more counts. The CDR3 coding sequence is TGTGCCAGCACCTGGACAGGGACCACCAACGGTATTCAGTACTTC. This codes for CASTWTGTTNGIQYF. The rearrangement links TRBV27 to TRBJ2-4; 8 positions agree with TRBD1. V shed 7 bases, J shed 10 bases, and the junction held 15 bases outside the gene matches. Per the germline V gene, CDR1 is MNHEY and CDR2 is SMNVEV (reference sequence). The CDR3 covers 15 residues.